The 12 T cell receptor beta chains listed next were all sequenced from one sample in a study of blood T cell repertoires in COVID-19 (dated by TCRdb to about 2020). Receptors were amplified or captured by the immunoSEQ multiplex PCR assay. TCRdb took this table from immuneACCESS and kept in-frame rearrangements with V and J called. Such tables lack part of the clones; where checked against another copy, unresolved V genes explain under half of the gap, and the rest is unexplained. For this sample the table gives roughly 200,000 clones, of which approximately 90% were detected only once. Jointly, the top ten make up approximately 10% of the sample. Sequenced material: PBMCs or T cells enriched from blood (not recorded which). These receptors all stem from a man aged 18-30 years with acute COVID-19.

The chain recombines TRBV28 with TRBJ1-2; 9 bases match TRBD1. Germline trimming cut 8 bases from V and 2 bases from J; bases unmatched to any gene: 9. This CDR3 has 15 amino acids. Germline V lookup: CDR1 MDHEN, CDR2 SYDVKM. The CDR3 here is CASRDRVIRNYGYTF. For the CDR3, the DNA is TGTGCCAGCCGGGACAGGGTGATTCGGAACTATGGCTACACCTTC.

The chain carries TRBV3-1 (or the pseudogene TRBV3-2) and TRBJ2-5; D remains ambiguous. This CDR3 spans 16 amino acids. CDR1 is LGHDT and CDR2 is YNNKEL in the germline V gene (reference sequence). The ends were cut back, 0 bases at V and 0 bases at J, with 11 bases in the middle. CDR3 residues: CASSQDNTPDQETQYF. CDR3 coding DNA: TGTGCCAGCAGCCAAGATAATACCCCGGACCAAGAGACCCAGTACTTC.

This clone was recorded a few times. The chain carries TRBV27 and TRBJ1-1; D perhaps matches TRBD1 (5 bases). This CDR3 has 13 residues. Looked up from germline, CDR1 is MNHEY and CDR2 is SMNVEV (reference sequence). Deletions cut 6 bases from V and 5 bases from J, with 13 bases between. The CDR3 loop reads CASREGYWTEAFF. DNA for the CDR3: TGTGCCAGCAGGGAGGGGTATTGGACTGAAGCTTTCTTT.

This clone was seen more than once but under ten times. The chain links TRBV25-1 to TRBJ2-1; the D gene is possibly TRBD2 (6 bases). The CDR3 contains 17 residues. Germline V lookup: CDR1 MGHDK, CDR2 SYGVNS. Trimming took 4 bases from V and 6 from J, leaving 22 bases between them. The CDR3 loop reads CASSGTKGLSVFNEQFF. The CDR3 DNA sequence: TGTGCCAGCAGTGGAACTAAGGGACTTAGCGTCTTCAATGAGCAGTTCTTC.

This rearrangement joins TRBV19 to TRBJ2-5; 9 nucleotides match TRBD1. V lost 5 bases and J lost 5; bases outside the gene matches: 9. The CDR3 length is 15 residues. CDR1 is LNHDA, CDR2 SQIVND, per germline (reference sequence). The CDR3 loop reads CASSAQGAVGETQYF. In DNA form, the CDR3 reads TGTGCCAGTAGTGCACAGGGGGCCGTCGGGGAGACCCAGTACTTC. Supplemented by reference TRBV19 and TRBJ2-5, the full variable domain reads DGGITQSPKYLFRKEGQNVTLSCEQNLNHDAMYWYRQDPGQGLRLIYYSQIVNDFQKGDIAEGYSVSREKKESFPLTVTSAQKNPTAFYLCASSAQGAVGETQYFGPGTRLLVL.

This clone was recorded once. This chain joins TRBV6-4 and TRBJ2-1, with D tentatively TRBD1 (6 bases). The CDR3 covers 14 residues. Germline V gene sequence: CDR1 MRHNA, CDR2 SNTAGT. V was cut by 10 bases and J by 1 base, with 14 bases left in between. The CDR3 is CATSGENSYNEQFF. CDR3 coding DNA: TGTGCCACTTCAGGGGAAAATTCCTACAATGAGCAGTTCTTC.

This clone was seen just once. The rearrangement uses TRBV18 and TRBJ1-2; the D is unclear. V gave up 6 bases and J gave up 5 bases, with 37 bases separating them. Germline CDR1 is KGHSH and CDR2 is LQKENI. The CDR3 runs to 21 residues. The CDR3 reads CASSPPNSPNARASSGYGYTF. The CDR3 region has the DNA TGTGCCAGCTCGCCCCCGAATTCACCTAATGCTCGGGCCTCATCGGGATATGGCTACACCTTC.

This sequence joins TRBV2 and TRBJ1-1; TRBD1 matches 9 bases. The CDR3 contains 16 residues. Germline V gives CDR1 SNHLY, CDR2 FYNNEI. The V segment lost 6 bases and the J segment 0 bases; nucleotides outside the gene matches: 8. The CDR3 sequence: CASSGSGDRVNTEAFF. The CDR3, as DNA: TGTGCCAGCAGCGGATCTGGGGACAGGGTGAACACTGAAGCTTTCTTT. The entire variable domain, with the rest obtained from reference TRBV2 and TRBJ1-1, is as follows: EPEVTQTPSHQVTQMGQEVILRCVPISNHLYFYWYRQILGQKVEFLVSFYNNEISEKSEIFDDQFSVERPDGSNFTLKIRSTKLEDSAMYFCASSGSGDRVNTEAFFGQGTRLTVV.

In nucleotides, the CDR3 is TGTGCCAGCAGTGTAGACATGGGCTTAGATGAGCAGTTCTTC. This gives the protein CASSVDMGLDEQFF. The chain joins TRBV2 to TRBJ2-1; no reliable D call. Trimming stripped 4 bases from V and 8 bases from J, with 15 bases between. Looked up from germline, CDR1 is SNHLY and CDR2 is FYNNEI. The CDR3 covers 14 residues.

The chain recombines TRBV30 with TRBJ1-1; no clear D gene. This CDR3 region has 15 residues. CDR1 is GTSNPN and CDR2 is SVGIG in the germline V gene (reference sequence). Trimming left V 0 bases short and J 1 base short, with 12 bases between. The CDR3 nucleotides read TGTGCCTGGAGTGTGATACGGGAGTGGAACACTGAAGCTTTCTTT. This encodes CAWSVIREWNTEAFF.

The CDR3 bases are TGCGCCAGCAGCCAGCTAGCGGGAACAGATACGCAGTATTTT. Its translation is CASSQLAGTDTQYF. J is TRBJ2-3 and V is TRBV4-1, with 9 bases aligning to TRBD2. Germline-derived CDR1 and CDR2 are MGHRA and YSYEKL. The J segment lost 3 bases and the V segment lost 3 bases, leaving 1 base of the junction unmatched. This CDR3 is built from 14 residues.

This chain uses TRBV7-9 with TRBJ2-1, with D unresolved. In germline, CDR1 is SEHNR, CDR2 FQNEAQ (reference sequence). This CDR3 is built from 14 residues. V was trimmed by 1 base and J by 6 bases, leaving 10 bases between them. CDR3 nucleotide sequence: TGTGCCAGCAGCTTAGGGAGTTGGCGCAATGAGCAGTTCTTC. Translated, it gives CASSLGSWRNEQFF.